This T cell receptor (beta chain) was recovered during a study of T cells in Graves' hyperthyroidism and ophthalmopathy. Study-level findings and limits: For ophthalmopathy, model prediction preceded onset by a median approximately 6 months.

The study based diagnoses on clinical symptoms, serum thyroxine and TRAb, thyroid ultrasound and orbital computed tomography. The CDR3 is 15 amino acids. The V segment lost 2 bases and the J segment 5 bases; nucleotides outside the gene matches: 4. Germline CDR1 is MDHEN and CDR2 is SYDVKM. In this sample, this clonotype turned up many times. No antigen is known for it. Template material for amplifying TCR beta CDR3 regions consisted of RNA transcripts. With the HTBI primer set, the TCR CDR3 went through a first round of RT-PCR. From the multiplex PCR reads, TCRdb called clonotypes with MiXCR, one entry per CDR3 protein. The profile shows around 620,000 distinct CDR3 sequences, over 12% of them singletons.

The receptor comes from a woman aged 18 to 35 with Graves' ophthalmopathy. The sample taken for sequencing was blood. The chain has TRBV28 and TRBJ2-7; 12 bases are a match to TRBD1. The CDR3 protein is CASSLGGTGGDEQYF. CDR3 coding DNA: TGTGCCAGCAGTTTAGGGGGGACAGGGGGCGACGAGCAGTACTTC.